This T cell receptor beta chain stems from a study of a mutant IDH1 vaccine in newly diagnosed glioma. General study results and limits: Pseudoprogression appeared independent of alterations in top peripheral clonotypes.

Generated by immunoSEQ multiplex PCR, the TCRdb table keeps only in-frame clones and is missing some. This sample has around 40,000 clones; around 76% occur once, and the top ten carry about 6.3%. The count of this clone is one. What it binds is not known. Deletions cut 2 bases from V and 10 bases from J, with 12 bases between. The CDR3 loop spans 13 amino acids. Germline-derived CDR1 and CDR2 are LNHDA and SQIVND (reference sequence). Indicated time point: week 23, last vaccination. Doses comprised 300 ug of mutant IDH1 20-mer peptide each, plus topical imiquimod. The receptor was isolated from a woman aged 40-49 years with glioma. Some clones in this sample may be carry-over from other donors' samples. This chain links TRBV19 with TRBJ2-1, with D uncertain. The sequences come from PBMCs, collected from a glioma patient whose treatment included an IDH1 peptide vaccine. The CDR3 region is CASSIRSVDEQFF. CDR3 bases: TGTGCCAGTAGTATAAGGAGCGTCGACGAGCAGTTCTTC.